Listed here are 25 T cell receptor beta chains from one sample, sequenced in a study of blood T cell repertoires in COVID-19. Using immunoSEQ multiplex PCR, the repertoire was profiled, and TCRdb retains in-frame clones only, with some absent. The sample lists around 310,000 clones; under 90% were seen once. Sequenced sample: PBMCs or T cells enriched from blood (not recorded which). The receptors here all came from a young woman who had recovered from COVID-19.

V and J are TRBV11-3 and TRBJ1-1, with a weak D call TRBD1 (6 bases). V gave up 5 bases and J gave up 4 bases, with 11 bases separating them. CDR3 length: 13 amino acids. Germline lookup yields CDR1 SGHNT and CDR2 YENEEA. CDR3 sequence: CASSPGEGTEAFF. The CDR3 DNA reads as TGTGCCAGCAGCCCAGGGGAGGGCACTGAAGCTTTCTTT.

The chain links TRBV28 to TRBJ1-4; 7 nucleotides line up with TRBD1. The CDR3 has 16 amino acids. Germline-derived CDR1 and CDR2 are MDHEN and SYDVKM. V lost 6 bases to trimming and J lost 3 bases; unmatched junction nucleotides: 10. In nucleotides, the CDR3 is TGTGCCAGCAGGTCTAGCCGGGACAGCTCTAATGAAAAACTGTTTTTT. Its translation: CASRSSRDSSNEKLFF. The whole variable domain, filled in from reference TRBV28 and TRBJ1-4, reads DVKVTQSSRYLVKRTGEKVFLECVQDMDHENMFWYRQDPGLGLRLIYFSYDVKMKEKGDIPEGYSVSREKKERFSLILESASTNQTSMYLCASRSSRDSSNEKLFFGSGTQLSVL.

This clone was observed a handful of times. J is TRBJ2-1 and V is TRBV5-4; D gene unclear. Per germline, CDR1 SGHNT and CDR2 YYREEE (reference sequence). The CDR3 spans 15 residues. V dropped 3 bases and J dropped 3 bases, with 13 bases sitting between them. CDR3 DNA sequence: TGTGCCAGCAGCTACCCTCGAGATGACTACAATGAGCAGTTCTTC. Amino acids: CASSYPRDDYNEQFF.

The chain combines TRBV30 with TRBJ1-6, with D possibly being TRBD1 (6 bases). The CDR3 loop spans 15 amino acids. V was trimmed by 0 bases and J by 10 bases, leaving 16 bases between them. Germline CDR1 and CDR2: GTSNPN and SVGIG (reference sequence). This CDR3 is CAWSVLGQGRSPLHF. DNA of the CDR3: TGTGCCTGGAGTGTACTTGGGCAGGGGCGGTCACCCCTCCACTTT.

CDR3 amino acids: CASSQGLAGTTDTQYF. The DNA for the CDR3 is TGCGCCAGCAGCCAGGGACTAGCGGGAACGACAGATACGCAGTATTTT. The gene calls are TRBV4-3 and TRBJ2-3, with TRBD2 matching 13 bases. With V trimmed by 3 bases and J by 3 bases, 3 bases remained unmatched. Germline CDR1 reads LGHNA; CDR2 reads YSLEER. The CDR3 runs 16 residues.

The chain combines TRBV5-1 with TRBJ2-3; D may be TRBD2 (5 bases). The V end was cut by 0 bases, the J end by 6 bases, with 11 bases between. The V gene's germline CDR1 is SGHRS and CDR2 YFSETQ. The CDR3 covers 14 residues. The CDR3: CASSLGGRGDTQYF. The CDR3 DNA reads as TGCGCCAGCAGCTTGGGTGGGAGAGGGGATACGCAGTATTTT.

The chain joins TRBV11-2 to TRBJ2-7, with 9 nucleotides matching TRBD1. Germline V gene lookup returns CDR1 SGHAT and CDR2 FQNNGV. CDR3 length equals 14 residues. V lost 3 bases to trimming and J lost 4 bases; unmatched junction nucleotides: 4. The CDR3 protein is CASSLRGTGYEQYF. The CDR3 nucleotides are TGTGCCAGCAGCTTGAGGGGGACAGGGTACGAGCAGTACTTC.

V usage is TRBV27 and J usage is TRBJ1-5; TRBD1 might be the D (5 bases). From germline, CDR1 is MNHEY and CDR2 SMNVEV (reference sequence). V lost 5 bases to trimming and J lost 0 bases, with 14 bases between them. The CDR3 length is 16 residues. CDR3 in DNA: TGTGCCAGCAGTCCATTGACAGATTTTAGCAATCAGCCCCAGCATTTT. Amino acids: CASSPLTDFSNQPQHF.

This clone appeared once. The V and J genes are TRBV7-9 and TRBJ2-7; D perhaps matches TRBD2 (5 bases). V was pared by 1 base and J by 2 bases, with 18 bases between. CDR3 size: 17 residues. Per the germline V gene, CDR1 is SEHNR and CDR2 is FQNEAQ (reference sequence). This CDR3 is CASSLVYDLGITYEQYF. In DNA, the CDR3 is TGTGCCAGCAGCTTAGTCTACGATCTCGGGATTACCTACGAGCAGTACTTC.

V is TRBV30 and J is TRBJ2-3, with D possibly matching TRBD1 (5 bases). Trimming removed 4 bases at V and 6 bases at J, with 11 bases between. This CDR3 region has 12 residues. In germline, CDR1 is GTSNPN, CDR2 SVGIG (reference sequence). The CDR3, as DNA: TGTGCCTGGATACCTCCAGGGGATACGCAGTATTTT. It codes for CAWIPPGDTQYF.

V usage is TRBV4-3 and J usage is TRBJ2-7, with D unclear. Looked up from germline, CDR1 is LGHNA and CDR2 is YSLEER. The CDR3 runs to 17 residues. Trimming left V 0 bases short and J 0 bases short, with 15 bases between. CDR3 sequence: CASSQDRNSLSSYEQYF. The CDR3 DNA reads as TGCGCCAGCAGCCAAGATAGGAACAGCCTGAGCTCCTACGAGCAGTACTTC.

J is TRBJ1-1 and V is TRBV11-3; D unclear. The V end was cut by 4 bases, the J end by 1 base, with 7 bases between. The CDR3 is made up of 13 amino acids. Germline V lookup: CDR1 SGHNT, CDR2 YENEEA. CDR3 region: CASSSAGNTEAFF. The CDR3 nucleotides are TGTGCCAGCAGCTCCGCGGGGAACACTGAAGCTTTCTTT.

The CDR3, as DNA: TGTGCCAGCAGCCCACGACTTGATAATGAGCAGTTCTTC. Translating it yields CASSPRLDNEQFF. The gene calls are TRBV7-2 and TRBJ2-1; no clear D. Germline CDR1 SGHTA, CDR2 FQGNSA. V lost 5 bases to trimming and J lost 7 bases, with 12 bases between them. The CDR3 runs to 13 residues.

V and J are TRBV5-1 and TRBJ2-3; 7 nucleotides line up with TRBD2. The CDR3 runs to 16 residues. V lost 4 bases to trimming and J lost 3 bases; unmatched junction nucleotides: 11. Germline lookup yields CDR1 SGHRS and CDR2 YFSETQ. The CDR3, as DNA: TGCGCCAGCAGCCTTGGCGCGGGGGTGGCAACAGATACGCAGTATTTT. Residues: CASSLGAGVATDTQYF.

This chain joins TRBV6-1 and TRBJ2-2; tentatively, D is TRBD2 (5 bases). The CDR3 length is 15 residues. V lost 3 bases and J lost 6, with 14 bases in between. Germline V gene lookup returns CDR1 MNHNS and CDR2 SASEGT. CDR3 loop: CASSDRTFDPGELFF. CDR3 nucleotide sequence: TGTGCCAGCAGTGACAGGACTTTTGATCCCGGGGAGCTGTTTTTT.

The chain couples TRBV27 to TRBJ2-3; 8 nucleotides match TRBD2. This CDR3 region has 15 residues. The germline V gene encodes CDR1 MNHEY and CDR2 SMNVEV (reference sequence). The V gene end was trimmed by 1 base and the J gene end by 5 bases; junction bases not matched to a gene: 5. Here the CDR3 DNA reads TGTGCCAGCAGTTTATGGACTAGCCGGCTAGATACGCAGTATTTT. Protein sequence: CASSLWTSRLDTQYF.

Only a few counts were recorded for this clone. The chain couples TRBV11-3 to TRBJ1-1; tentatively, D is TRBD1 (6 bases). Looked up from germline, CDR1 is SGHNT and CDR2 is YENEEA. V was clipped by 5 bases and J by 6 bases, with 13 bases between them. This CDR3 contains 13 residues. The CDR3 bases are TGTGCCAGCAGCCCCCATAGGACAGCTGAAGCTTTCTTT. Amino acid sequence: CASSPHRTAEAFF.

The chain carries TRBV4-2 and TRBJ1-1; a possible D gene is TRBD1 (6 bases). Germline CDR1 is LGHNA and CDR2 is YNFKEQ. V was pared by 1 base and J by 0 bases, with 18 bases between. The CDR3 spans 18 residues. DNA for the CDR3: TGTGCCAGCAGCCAAGGGCACTATAGGACAGACATGAACACTGAAGCTTTCTTT. This encodes CASSQGHYRTDMNTEAFF.

The sample holds one count of this clone. This chain joins TRBV13 and TRBJ2-1; 8 nucleotides align to TRBD2. With V trimmed by 5 bases and J by 1 base, 4 bases remained unmatched. The CDR3 extends over 15 amino acids. Per germline, CDR1 PRHDT and CDR2 FYEKMQ (reference sequence). The CDR3 sequence is CASSPRGGSYNEQFF. The CDR3 DNA is TGTGCCAGCAGCCCACGGGGGGGATCCTACAATGAGCAGTTCTTC.

J is TRBJ2-7 and V is TRBV12-5; TRBD2 agrees at 13 bases. V lost 1 base and J lost 9; bases outside the gene matches: 9. The CDR3 is made up of 16 amino acids. The germline V gene has CDR1 LGHNT and CDR2 FRNRAP. The CDR3 sequence is CASGLDSGTSGIGQYF. The CDR3 region has the DNA TGTGCTAGTGGTTTGGATTCCGGGACTAGCGGGATTGGGCAGTACTTC.

V usage is TRBV11-3 and J usage is TRBJ2-7, with a weak D call TRBD2 (6 bases). The length of the CDR3 is 14 residues. CDR1 and CDR2 (germline): SGHNT, YENEEA. Trimming stripped 1 base from V and 1 base from J, with 8 bases between. CDR3 sequence (DNA): TGTGCCAGCAGCTTAGGGGGACTGTCCTACGAGCAGTACTTC. It yields the protein CASSLGGLSYEQYF. The variable domain in full, completed from reference TRBV11-3 and TRBJ2-7, reads EAGVVQSPRYKIIEKKQPVAFWCNPISGHNTLYWYLQNLGQGPELLIRYENEEAVDDSQLPKDRFSAERLKGVDSTLKIQPAELGDSAVYLCASSLGGLSYEQYFGPGTRLTVT.

The chain couples TRBV7-6 to TRBJ1-3; the D is unclear. CDR3 length: 11 residues. Trimming shortened V by 2 bases and J by 6 bases, and 2 bases separated the two germline ends. Germline loops: CDR1 SGHVS, CDR2 FNYEAQ. The CDR3 nucleotides are TGTGCCAGCAGCTTACAAAACACCATATATTTT. As protein: CASSLQNTIYF.

The V gene is TRBV3-1 (or the pseudogene TRBV3-2), the J gene TRBJ2-5; D may be TRBD2 (5 bases). The V end was cut by 0 bases, the J end by 4 bases, with 9 bases between. The CDR3 spans 14 residues. Germline V gene lookup returns CDR1 LGHDT and CDR2 YNNKEL (reference sequence). The CDR3 nucleotides read TGTGCCAGCAGCCAAGATACAGCGGTAGAGACCCAGTACTTC. Amino acids: CASSQDTAVETQYF.

This clone appeared a single time. The V and J genes are TRBV11-2 and TRBJ1-4; TRBD1 agrees at 9 bases. Germline CDR1 SGHAT, CDR2 FQNNGV. The CDR3 has 20 residues. Trimming cost V 0 bases and J 3 bases; bases outside gene matches: 14. The CDR3: CASSLDRWGQGGSANEKLFF. CDR3 nucleotide sequence: TGTGCCAGCAGCTTAGACCGGTGGGGACAGGGTGGGTCCGCTAATGAAAAACTGTTTTTT.

This sequence joins TRBV7-2 and TRBJ2-1; 8 nucleotides match TRBD2. Germline loops: CDR1 SGHTA, CDR2 FQGNSA. The V gene end was trimmed by 4 bases and the J gene end by 5 bases; junction bases not matched to a gene: 10. The CDR3 contains 16 residues. The CDR3 sequence: CASSSVRLAGHNEQFF. The CDR3 bases are TGTGCCAGCAGCTCCGTTAGGCTAGCGGGTCACAATGAGCAGTTCTTC.